These 3 T cell receptor beta chains share one sample of origin, sequenced in a study of blood T cell repertoires in COVID-19 (dated by TCRdb to the early 2020s). Library method: the immunoSEQ multiplex PCR assay. This is the immuneACCESS table as TCRdb keeps it, with only in-frame sequences that have V and J called. A part of the clones is gone; compared with another copy, unresolved V genes explain less than half, and the rest is unexplained. The sample table lists about 75,000 clones, about nine tenths of them with a count of one. Of the sample, about 2.7% is held by the ten largest clones. The sequenced material came from peripheral blood. All receptors derive from a human donor in a cohort sampled during active COVID-19.

The V gene is TRBV7-9, the J gene TRBJ1-1; weak D call: TRBD1 (6 bases). There are 14 residues in the CDR3. Germline loops: CDR1 SEHNR, CDR2 FQNEAQ (reference sequence). The V and J ends lost 4 bases and 0 bases respectively, with 9 bases between them. CDR3 region: CASSSTGMNTEAFF. The CDR3 coding sequence is TGTGCCAGCAGCTCTACAGGGATGAACACTGAAGCTTTCTTT.

The V and J genes are TRBV10-3 and TRBJ2-7; tentatively, D is TRBD2 (5 bases). V gave up 6 bases and J gave up 5 bases, with 14 bases separating them. Germline CDR1 is ENHRY and CDR2 is SYGVKD. CDR3 length equals 13 residues. CDR3 sequence (DNA): TGTGCCATCAGCCGGACTGCAGGAGACGAGCAGTACTTC. As protein: CAISRTAGDEQYF.

This clone was seen a handful of times. This sequence joins TRBV6-2 or TRBV6-3 and TRBJ2-7; 7 positions agree with TRBD1. The germline V gene has CDR1 MNHEY and CDR2 SVGEGT. The CDR3 consists of 15 residues. J was trimmed by 1 base and V by 2 bases; bases with no gene match: 5. This chain's CDR3 is CASSYKTGPSYEQYF. The CDR3 coding sequence is TGTGCCAGCAGTTACAAGACAGGGCCATCCTACGAGCAGTACTTC.